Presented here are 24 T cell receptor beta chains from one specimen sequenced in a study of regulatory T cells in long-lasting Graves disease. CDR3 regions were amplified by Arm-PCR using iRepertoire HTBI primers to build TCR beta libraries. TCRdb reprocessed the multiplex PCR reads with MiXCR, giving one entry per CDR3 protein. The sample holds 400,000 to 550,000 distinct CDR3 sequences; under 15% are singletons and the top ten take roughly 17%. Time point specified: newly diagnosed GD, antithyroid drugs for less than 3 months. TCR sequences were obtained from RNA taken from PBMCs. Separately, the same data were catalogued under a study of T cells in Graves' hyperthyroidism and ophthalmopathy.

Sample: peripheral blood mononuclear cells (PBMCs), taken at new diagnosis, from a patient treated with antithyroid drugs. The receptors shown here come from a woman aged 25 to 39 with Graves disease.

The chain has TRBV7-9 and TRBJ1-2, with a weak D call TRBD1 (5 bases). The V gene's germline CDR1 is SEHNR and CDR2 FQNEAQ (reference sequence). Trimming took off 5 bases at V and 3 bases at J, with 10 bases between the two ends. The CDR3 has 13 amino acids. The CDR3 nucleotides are TGTGCCAGCAGCCTCAGGGCTGACTATGGCTACACCTTC. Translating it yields CASSLRADYGYTF.

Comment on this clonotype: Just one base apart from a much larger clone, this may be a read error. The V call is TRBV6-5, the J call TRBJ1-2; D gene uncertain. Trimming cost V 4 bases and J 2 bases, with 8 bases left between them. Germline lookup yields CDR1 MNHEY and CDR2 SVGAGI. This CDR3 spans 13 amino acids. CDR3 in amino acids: CASSSSINYGYTF. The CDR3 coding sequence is TGTGCCAGCAGTTCCTCAATAAACTATGGCTACACCTTC.

CDR3 DNA sequence: TGTGCCAGCAGCTTAGCCACCGGTATATCGGGCAATCAGCCCCAGCATTTT. Encoded protein: CASSLATGISGNQPQHF. The J gene is TRBJ1-5, the V gene TRBV7-9, with D unresolved. This CDR3 has 17 amino acids. V was trimmed by 0 bases and J by 2 bases, leaving 14 bases between them. Germline CDR1 SEHNR, CDR2 FQNEAQ (reference sequence).

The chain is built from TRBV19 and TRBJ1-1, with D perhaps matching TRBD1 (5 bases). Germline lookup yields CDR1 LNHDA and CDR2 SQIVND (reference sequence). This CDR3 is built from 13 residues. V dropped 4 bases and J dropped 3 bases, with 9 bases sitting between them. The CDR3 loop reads CASSTQVYTEAFF. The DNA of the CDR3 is TGTGCCAGTAGTACACAGGTATACACTGAAGCTTTCTTT.

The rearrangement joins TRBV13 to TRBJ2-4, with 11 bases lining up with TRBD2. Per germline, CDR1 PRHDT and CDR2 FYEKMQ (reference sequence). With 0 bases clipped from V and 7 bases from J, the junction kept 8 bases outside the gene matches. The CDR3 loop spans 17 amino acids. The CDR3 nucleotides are TGTGCCAGCAGCTTAGGCCGAACTAGCGGGAGTATTAACATTCAGTACTTC. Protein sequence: CASSLGRTSGSINIQYF.

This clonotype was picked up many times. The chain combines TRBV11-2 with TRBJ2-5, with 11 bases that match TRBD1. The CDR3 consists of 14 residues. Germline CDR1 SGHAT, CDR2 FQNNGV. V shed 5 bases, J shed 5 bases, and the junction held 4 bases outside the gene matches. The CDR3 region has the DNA TGTGCCAGCAGCCTTGGACAGGGGGCTGAGACCCAGTACTTC. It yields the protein CASSLGQGAETQYF.

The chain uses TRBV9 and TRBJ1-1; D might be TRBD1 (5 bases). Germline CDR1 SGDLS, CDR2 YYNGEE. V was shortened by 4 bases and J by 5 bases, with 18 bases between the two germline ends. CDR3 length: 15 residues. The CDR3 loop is CASSPSGGAGTEAFF. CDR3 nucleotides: TGTGCCAGCAGCCCCTCCGGTGGGGCTGGTACTGAAGCTTTCTTT.

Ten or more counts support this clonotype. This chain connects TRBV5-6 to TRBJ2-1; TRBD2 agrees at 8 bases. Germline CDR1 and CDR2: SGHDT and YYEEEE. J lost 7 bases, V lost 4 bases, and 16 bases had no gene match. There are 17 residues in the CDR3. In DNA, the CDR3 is TGTGCCAGCAGCCCCATTAGAACGGGAGGGCCACAAAATGAGCAGTTCTTC. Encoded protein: CASSPIRTGGPQNEQFF. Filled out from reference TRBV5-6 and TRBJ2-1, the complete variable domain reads DAGVTQSPTHLIKTRGQQVTLRCSPKSGHDTVSWYQQALGQGPQFIFQYYEEEERQRGNFPDRFSGHQFPNYSSELNVNALLLGDSALYLCASSPIRTGGPQNEQFFGPGTRLTVL.

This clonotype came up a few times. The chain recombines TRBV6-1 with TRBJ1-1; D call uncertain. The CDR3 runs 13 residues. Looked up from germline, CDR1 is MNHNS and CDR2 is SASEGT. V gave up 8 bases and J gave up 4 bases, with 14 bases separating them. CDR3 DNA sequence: TGTGCCAGCTCGGACCAGCCCCTCACTGAAGCTTTCTTT. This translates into CASSDQPLTEAFF.

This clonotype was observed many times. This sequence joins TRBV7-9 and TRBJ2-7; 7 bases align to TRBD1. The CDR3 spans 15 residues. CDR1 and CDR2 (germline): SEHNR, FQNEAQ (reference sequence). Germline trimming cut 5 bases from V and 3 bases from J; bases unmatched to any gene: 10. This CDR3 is CASSDDQTGHYEQYF. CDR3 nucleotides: TGTGCCAGCAGCGATGATCAGACAGGGCACTACGAGCAGTACTTC.

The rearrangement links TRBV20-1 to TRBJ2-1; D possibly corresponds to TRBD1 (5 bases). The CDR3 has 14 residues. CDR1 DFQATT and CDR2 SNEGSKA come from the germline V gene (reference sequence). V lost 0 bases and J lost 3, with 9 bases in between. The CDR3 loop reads CSARDSTGYNEQFF. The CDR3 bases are TGCAGTGCTAGAGATAGTACAGGCTACAATGAGCAGTTCTTC.

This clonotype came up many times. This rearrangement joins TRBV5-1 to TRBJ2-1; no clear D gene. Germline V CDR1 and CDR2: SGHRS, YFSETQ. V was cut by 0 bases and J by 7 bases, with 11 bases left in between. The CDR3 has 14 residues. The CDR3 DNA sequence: TGCGCCAGCAGCTTGGAAAGGAGCACGAATGAGCAGTTCTTC. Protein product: CASSLERSTNEQFF.

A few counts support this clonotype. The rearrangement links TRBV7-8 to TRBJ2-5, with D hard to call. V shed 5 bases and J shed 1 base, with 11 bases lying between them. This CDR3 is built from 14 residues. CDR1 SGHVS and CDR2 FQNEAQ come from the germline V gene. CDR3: CASSHVGIQETQYF. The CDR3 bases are TGTGCCAGCAGCCACGTCGGAATCCAAGAGACCCAGTACTTC.

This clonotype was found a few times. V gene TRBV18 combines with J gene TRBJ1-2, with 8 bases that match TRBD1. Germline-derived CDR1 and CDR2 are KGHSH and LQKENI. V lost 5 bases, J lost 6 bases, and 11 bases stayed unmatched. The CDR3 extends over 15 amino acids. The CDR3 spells CASSAPQGAYDGYTF. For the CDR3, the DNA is TGTGCCAGCTCAGCCCCCCAGGGGGCGTATGATGGCTACACCTTC.

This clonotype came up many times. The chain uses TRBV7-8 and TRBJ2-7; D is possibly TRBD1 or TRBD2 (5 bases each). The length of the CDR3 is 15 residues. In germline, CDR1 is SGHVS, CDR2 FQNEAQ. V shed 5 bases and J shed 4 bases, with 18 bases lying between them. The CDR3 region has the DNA TGTGCCAGCAGCCTAGGGACCTCACCCCCTTACGAGCAGTACTTC. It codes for CASSLGTSPPYEQYF.

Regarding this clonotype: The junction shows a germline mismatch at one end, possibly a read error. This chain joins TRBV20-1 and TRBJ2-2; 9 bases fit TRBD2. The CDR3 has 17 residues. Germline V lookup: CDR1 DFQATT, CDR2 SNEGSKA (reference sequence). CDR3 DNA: TGCAGTGCTAGAGATCCCAACAGCGGGAGGAACACCGGGGAGCCGTTTTTT. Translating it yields CSARDPNSGRNTGEPFF.

CDR3 sequence: CAIRISGANVLTF. The CDR3 region has the DNA TGTGCCATCAGGATCAGTGGGGCCAACGTCCTGACTTTC. This chain joins TRBV10-3 and TRBJ2-6; no clear D. Trimming cost V 6 bases and J 3 bases, with 6 bases left between them. CDR3 length: 13 residues. The germline CDR1 and CDR2 sequences are ENHRY and SYGVKD.

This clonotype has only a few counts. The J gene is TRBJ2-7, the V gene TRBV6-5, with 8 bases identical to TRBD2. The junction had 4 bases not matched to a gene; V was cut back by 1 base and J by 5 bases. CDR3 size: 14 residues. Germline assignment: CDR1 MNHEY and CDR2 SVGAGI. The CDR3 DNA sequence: TGTGCCAGCAGTTACTACGGGGGGGGAGACGAGCAGTACTTC. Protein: CASSYYGGGDEQYF.

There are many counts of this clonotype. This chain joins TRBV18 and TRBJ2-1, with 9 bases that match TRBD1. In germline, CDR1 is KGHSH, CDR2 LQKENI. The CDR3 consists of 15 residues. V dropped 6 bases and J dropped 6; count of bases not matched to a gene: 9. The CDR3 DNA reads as TGTGCCAGCTCTCCGACCGGGACAGGGCGCAATGAGCAGTTCTTC. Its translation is CASSPTGTGRNEQFF.

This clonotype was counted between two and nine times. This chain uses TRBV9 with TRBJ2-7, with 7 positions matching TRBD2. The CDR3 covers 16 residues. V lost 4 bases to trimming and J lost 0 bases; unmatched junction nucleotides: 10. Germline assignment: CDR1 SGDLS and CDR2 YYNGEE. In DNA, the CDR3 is TGTGCCAGCAGCCCCCAGAGCGGGATTAGCTCCTACGAGCAGTACTTC. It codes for CASSPQSGISSYEQYF.

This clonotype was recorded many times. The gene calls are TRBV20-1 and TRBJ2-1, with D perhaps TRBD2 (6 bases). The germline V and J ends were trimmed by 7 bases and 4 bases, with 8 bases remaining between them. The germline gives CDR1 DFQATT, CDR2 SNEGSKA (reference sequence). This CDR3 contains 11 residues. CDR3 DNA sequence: TGCAGTGATGGGGGGTACAATGAGCAGTTCTTC. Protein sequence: CSDGGYNEQFF.

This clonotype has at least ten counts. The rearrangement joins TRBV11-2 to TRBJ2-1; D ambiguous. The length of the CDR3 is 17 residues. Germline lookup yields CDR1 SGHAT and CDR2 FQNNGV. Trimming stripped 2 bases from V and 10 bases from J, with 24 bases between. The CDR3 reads CASSLFVVGSLGGEQFF. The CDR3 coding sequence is TGTGCCAGCAGCTTATTTGTTGTTGGATCCCTAGGCGGCGAGCAGTTCTTC. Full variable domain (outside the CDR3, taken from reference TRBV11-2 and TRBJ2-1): EAGVAQSPRYKIIEKRQSVAFWCNPISGHATLYWYQQILGQGPKLLIQFQNNGVVDDSQLPKDRFSAERLKGVDSTLKIQPAKLEDSAVYLCASSLFVVGSLGGEQFFGPGTRLTVL.

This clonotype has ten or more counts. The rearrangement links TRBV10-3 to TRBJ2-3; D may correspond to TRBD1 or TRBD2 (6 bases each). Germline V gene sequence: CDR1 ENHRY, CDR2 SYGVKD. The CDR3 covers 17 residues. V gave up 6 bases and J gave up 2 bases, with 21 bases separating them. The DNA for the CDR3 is TGTGCCATCAGGGGGGGCCAAGTGCCCCGAAACACAGATACGCAGTATTTT. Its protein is CAIRGGQVPRNTDTQYF.

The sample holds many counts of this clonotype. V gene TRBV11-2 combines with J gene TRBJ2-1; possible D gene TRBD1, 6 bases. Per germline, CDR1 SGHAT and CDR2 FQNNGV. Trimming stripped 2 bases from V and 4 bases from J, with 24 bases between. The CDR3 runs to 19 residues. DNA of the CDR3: TGTGCCAGCAGCTTAAAGGTAGCGTCCCGGGACAAGCTTTACAATGAGCAGTTCTTC. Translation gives CASSLKVASRDKLYNEQFF.